This T cell receptor (beta chain) was recorded in a study of cytomegalovirus exposure and HLA in healthy donors. Whole-study findings and limits: While the bulk of TCR sequences proved rare, some public TCRs turned up in many donors. Confirmation was obtained in vitro that three CMV-associated chains are specific for CMV antigens. Sequencing depth roughly uniform across donors was assumed in presence/absence analyses. With high specificity and sensitivity, the classifier reportedly diagnosed cytomegalovirus status.

The PCR used 60 Vbeta and 13 Jbeta primers. Sequencing used immunoSEQ multiplex PCR; TCRdb keeps in-frame clones, though not all of them. Of more than 95,000 clones in the sample, approximately 77% were seen once. This clone was seen only once. Antigen specificity is unknown. Per the germline V gene, CDR1 is SGHVS and CDR2 is FQNEAQ. The ends lost 5 bases at V and 2 bases at J; junction bases unmatched: 2. CDR3 length equals 13 residues. The chain has TRBV7-8 and TRBJ2-5; 7 bases match TRBD2. The sequence came from a young man in good health and CMV-seronegative. The sample taken for sequencing was PBMCs. The CDR3 here is CASSRGGQETQYF. In DNA, the CDR3 is TGTGCCAGCAGCCGCGGGGGACAAGAGACCCAGTACTTC.